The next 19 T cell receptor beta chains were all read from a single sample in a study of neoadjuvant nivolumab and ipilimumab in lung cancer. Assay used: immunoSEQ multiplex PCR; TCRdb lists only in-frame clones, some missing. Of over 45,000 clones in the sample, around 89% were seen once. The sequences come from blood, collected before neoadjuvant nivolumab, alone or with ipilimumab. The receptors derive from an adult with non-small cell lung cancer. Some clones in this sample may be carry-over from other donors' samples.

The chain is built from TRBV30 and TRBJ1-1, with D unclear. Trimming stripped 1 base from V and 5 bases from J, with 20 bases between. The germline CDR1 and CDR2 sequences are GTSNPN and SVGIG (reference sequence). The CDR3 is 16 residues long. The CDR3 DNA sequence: TGTGCCTGGAGTGCCCCCAATTGGGTGGGGAAGACTGAAGCTTTCTTT. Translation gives CAWSAPNWVGKTEAFF.

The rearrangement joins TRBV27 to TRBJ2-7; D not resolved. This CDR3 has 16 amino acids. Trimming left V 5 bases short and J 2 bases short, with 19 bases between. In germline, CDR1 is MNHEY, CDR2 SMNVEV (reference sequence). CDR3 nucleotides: TGTGCCAGCAGTAGTCTGATTTCGGTTACCACCTACGAGCAGTACTTC. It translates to CASSSLISVTTYEQYF.

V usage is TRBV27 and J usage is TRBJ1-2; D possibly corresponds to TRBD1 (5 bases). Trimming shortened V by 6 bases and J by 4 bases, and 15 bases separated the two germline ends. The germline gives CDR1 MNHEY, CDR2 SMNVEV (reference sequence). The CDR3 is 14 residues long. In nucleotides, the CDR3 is TGTGCCAGCAGGCTCCTAGGGGCGTCCTATGGCTACACCTTC. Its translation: CASRLLGASYGYTF.

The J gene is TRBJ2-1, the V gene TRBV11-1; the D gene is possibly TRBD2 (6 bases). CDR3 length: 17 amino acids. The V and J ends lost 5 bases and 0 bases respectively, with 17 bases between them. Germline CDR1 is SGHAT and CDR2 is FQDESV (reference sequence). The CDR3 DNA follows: TGTGCCAGCAGCCGAGCCTCAGCGGGTTCCTCCTACAATGAGCAGTTCTTC. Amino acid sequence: CASSRASAGSSYNEQFF.

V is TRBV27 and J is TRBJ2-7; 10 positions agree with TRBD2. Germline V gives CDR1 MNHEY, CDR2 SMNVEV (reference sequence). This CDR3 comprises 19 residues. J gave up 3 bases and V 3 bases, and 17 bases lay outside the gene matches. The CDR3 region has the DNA TGTGCCAGCAGTTTGCGGGTGGCAGACCATAGCGGGAGGCACTACGAGCAGTACTTC. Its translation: CASSLRVADHSGRHYEQYF.

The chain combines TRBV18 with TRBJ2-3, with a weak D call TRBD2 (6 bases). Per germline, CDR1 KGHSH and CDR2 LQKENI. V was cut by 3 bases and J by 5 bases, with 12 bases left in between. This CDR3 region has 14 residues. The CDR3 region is CASSPENGGDTQYF. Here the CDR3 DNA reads TGTGCCAGCTCACCCGAGAACGGGGGAGATACGCAGTATTTT. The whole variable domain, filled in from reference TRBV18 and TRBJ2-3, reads NAGVMQNPRHLVRRRGQEARLRCSPMKGHSHVYWYRQLPEEGLKFMVYLQKENIIDESGMPKERFSAEFPKEGPSILRIQQVVRGDSAAYFCASSPENGGDTQYFGPGTRLTVL.

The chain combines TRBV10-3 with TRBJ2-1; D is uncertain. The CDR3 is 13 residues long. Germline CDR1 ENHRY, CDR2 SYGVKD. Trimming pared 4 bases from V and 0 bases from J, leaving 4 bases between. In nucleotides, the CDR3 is TGTGCCATCAGTGTGAGCTCCTACAATGAGCAGTTCTTC. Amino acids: CAISVSSYNEQFF.

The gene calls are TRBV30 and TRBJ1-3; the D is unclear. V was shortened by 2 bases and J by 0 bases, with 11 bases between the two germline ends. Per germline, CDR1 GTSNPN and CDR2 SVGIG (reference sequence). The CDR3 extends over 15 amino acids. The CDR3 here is CAWSFTASSGNTIYF. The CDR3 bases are TGTGCCTGGAGTTTTACCGCGAGCTCTGGAAACACCATATATTTT.

The CDR3 nucleotides read TGTGCCAGCAGCTTCAGGGGGGGCTGGGTCGGCAATGAGCAGTTCTTC. Its translation: CASSFRGGWVGNEQFF. This chain uses TRBV7-3 with TRBJ2-1, with D perhaps matching TRBD1 or TRBD2 (7 bases each). V was shortened by 3 bases and J by 6 bases, with 18 bases between the two germline ends. There are 16 residues in the CDR3. Germline CDR1 reads SGHTA; CDR2 reads FQGTGA.

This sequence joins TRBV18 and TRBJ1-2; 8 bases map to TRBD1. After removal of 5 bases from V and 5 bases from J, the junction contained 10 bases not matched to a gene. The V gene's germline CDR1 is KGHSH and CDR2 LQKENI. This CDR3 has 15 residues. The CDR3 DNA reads TGTGCCAGCTCATCGGACGGACAGGGAAGGTATGGCTACACCTTC. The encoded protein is CASSSDGQGRYGYTF.

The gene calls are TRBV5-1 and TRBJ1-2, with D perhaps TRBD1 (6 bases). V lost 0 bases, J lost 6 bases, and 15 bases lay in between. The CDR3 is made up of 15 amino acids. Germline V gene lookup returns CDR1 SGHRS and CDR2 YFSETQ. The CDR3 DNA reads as TGCGCCAGCAGCTTGGCCGTAATTGGACAGCATGGCTACACCTTC. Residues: CASSLAVIGQHGYTF.

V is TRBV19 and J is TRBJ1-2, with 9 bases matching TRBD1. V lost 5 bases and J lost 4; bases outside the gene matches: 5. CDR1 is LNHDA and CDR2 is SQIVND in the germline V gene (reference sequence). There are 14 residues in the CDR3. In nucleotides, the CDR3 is TGTGCCAGTAGTCTAGGACAGGGGTCCTATGGCTACACCTTC. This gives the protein CASSLGQGSYGYTF.

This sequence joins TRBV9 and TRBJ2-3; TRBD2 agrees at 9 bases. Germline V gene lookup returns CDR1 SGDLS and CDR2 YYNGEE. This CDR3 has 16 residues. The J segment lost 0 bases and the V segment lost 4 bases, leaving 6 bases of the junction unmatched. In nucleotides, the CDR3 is TGTGCCAGCAGCACTTCAGCGGGAGGTAGCACAGATACGCAGTATTTT. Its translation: CASSTSAGGSTDTQYF.

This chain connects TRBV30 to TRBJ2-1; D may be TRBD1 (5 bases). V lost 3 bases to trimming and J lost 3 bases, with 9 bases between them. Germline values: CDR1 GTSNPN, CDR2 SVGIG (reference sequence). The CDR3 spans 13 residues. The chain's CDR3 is CAWRGQGYNEQFF. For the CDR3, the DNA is TGTGCCTGGAGAGGTCAGGGCTACAATGAGCAGTTCTTC.

The CDR3 spells CASSGSGLAVETQYF. The CDR3 DNA follows: TGTGCCAGCAGCGGCTCGGGACTAGCGGTTGAGACCCAGTACTTC. V and J are TRBV7-8 and TRBJ2-5; 11 bases are shared with TRBD2. Germline V lookup: CDR1 SGHVS, CDR2 FQNEAQ. The trim removed 5 bases at V and 5 bases at J, leaving 7 bases unmatched. The CDR3 totals 15 residues.

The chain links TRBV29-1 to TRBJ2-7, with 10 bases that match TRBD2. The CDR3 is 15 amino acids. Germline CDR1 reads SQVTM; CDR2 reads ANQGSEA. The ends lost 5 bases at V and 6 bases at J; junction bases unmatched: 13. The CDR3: CSVSSGLAGESEQYF. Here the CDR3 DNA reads TGCAGCGTTTCGTCCGGGCTAGCGGGAGAAAGCGAGCAGTACTTC.

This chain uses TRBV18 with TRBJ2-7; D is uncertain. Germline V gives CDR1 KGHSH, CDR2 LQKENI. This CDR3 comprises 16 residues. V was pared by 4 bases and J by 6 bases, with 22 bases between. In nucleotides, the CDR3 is TGTGCCAGCTCACTGGGTGCCAGGCCTTTTAAAGGCGAGCAGTACTTC. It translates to CASSLGARPFKGEQYF. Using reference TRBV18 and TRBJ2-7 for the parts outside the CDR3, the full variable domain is NAGVMQNPRHLVRRRGQEARLRCSPMKGHSHVYWYRQLPEEGLKFMVYLQKENIIDESGMPKERFSAEFPKEGPSILRIQQVVRGDSAAYFCASSLGARPFKGEQYFGPGTRLTVT.

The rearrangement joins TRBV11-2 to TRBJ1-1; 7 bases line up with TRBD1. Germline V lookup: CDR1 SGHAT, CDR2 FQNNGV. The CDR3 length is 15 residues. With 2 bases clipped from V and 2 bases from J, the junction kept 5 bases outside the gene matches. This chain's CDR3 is CASSLTDRTNTEAFF. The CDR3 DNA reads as TGTGCCAGCAGCTTAACGGACAGGACTAACACTGAAGCTTTCTTT.

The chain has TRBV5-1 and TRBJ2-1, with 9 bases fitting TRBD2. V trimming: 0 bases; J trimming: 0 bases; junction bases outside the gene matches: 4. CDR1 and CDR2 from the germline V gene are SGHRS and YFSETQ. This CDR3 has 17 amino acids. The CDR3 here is CASSLGLAASSYNEQFF. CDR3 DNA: TGCGCCAGCAGCTTGGGACTAGCGGCCAGCTCCTACAATGAGCAGTTCTTC. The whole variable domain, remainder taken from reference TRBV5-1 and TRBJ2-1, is KAGVTQTPRYLIKTRGQQVTLSCSPISGHRSVSWYQQTPGQGLQFLFEYFSETQRNKGNFPGRFSGRQFSNSRSEMNVSTLELGDSALYLCASSLGLAASSYNEQFFGPGTRLTVL.